One and the same sample provided the 3 T cell receptor beta chains below, sequenced in a study of shared clonotypes between healthy human individuals. Repertoires were generated with immunoSEQ multiplex PCR, while TCRdb's copy carries only in-frame clones and drops some. Of roughly 300,000 clones listed, around 86% are singletons. The sequenced material came from memory CD8+ T cells sorted from blood. As to subset: CD45RO+ cells pooled with CCR7-negative TemRA cells. Receptors were obtained from a man aged 18 to 30 in good health.

The chain combines TRBV4-1 with TRBJ2-7, with D possibly TRBD2 on 5 matching bases. Trimming took off 0 bases at V and 2 bases at J, with 11 bases between the two ends. CDR1 MGHRA and CDR2 YSYEKL come from the germline V gene. CDR3 size: 15 residues. The CDR3 loop is CASSQDPGITYEQYF. Here the CDR3 DNA reads TGCGCCAGCAGCCAAGACCCCGGGATCACCTACGAGCAGTACTTC.

The V call is TRBV7-9, the J call TRBJ2-7, with D possibly TRBD2 on 5 matching bases. This CDR3 has 13 amino acids. V was trimmed by 6 bases and J by 3 bases, leaving 12 bases between them. CDR1 is SEHNR, CDR2 FQNEAQ, per germline (reference sequence). The CDR3 bases are TGTGCCAGCAGTTCAGGACTCGACTACGAGCAGTACTTC. Protein sequence: CASSSGLDYEQYF.

The V gene is TRBV11-2, the J gene TRBJ2-7; possible D gene TRBD1, 5 bases. The CDR3 covers 13 residues. V lost 0 bases and J lost 6, with 9 bases in between. Germline CDR1 and CDR2: SGHAT and FQNNGV. The CDR3 spells CASSLDRVGEQYF. CDR3 DNA sequence: TGTGCCAGCAGCTTAGACAGGGTCGGCGAGCAGTACTTC.